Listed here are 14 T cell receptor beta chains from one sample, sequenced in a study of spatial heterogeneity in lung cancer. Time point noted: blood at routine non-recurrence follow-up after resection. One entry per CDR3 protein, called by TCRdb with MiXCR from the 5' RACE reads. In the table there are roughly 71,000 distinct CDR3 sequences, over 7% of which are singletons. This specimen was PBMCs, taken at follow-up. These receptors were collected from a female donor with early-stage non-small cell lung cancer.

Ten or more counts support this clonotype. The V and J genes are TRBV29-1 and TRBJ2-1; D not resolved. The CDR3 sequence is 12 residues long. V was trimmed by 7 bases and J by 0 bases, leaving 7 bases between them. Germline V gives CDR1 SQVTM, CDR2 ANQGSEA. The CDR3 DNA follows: TGCAGCGGGGGAAGCTCCTACAATGAGCAGTTCTTC. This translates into CSGGSSYNEQFF.

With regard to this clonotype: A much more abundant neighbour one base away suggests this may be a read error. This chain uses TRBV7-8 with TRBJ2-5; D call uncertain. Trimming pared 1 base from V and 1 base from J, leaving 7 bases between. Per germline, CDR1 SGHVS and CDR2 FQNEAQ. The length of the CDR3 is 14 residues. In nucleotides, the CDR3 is TGTGCCAGCAGCTTAGACGCGGCCCAAGAGACCCAGTACTTC. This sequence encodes CASSLDAAQETQYF.

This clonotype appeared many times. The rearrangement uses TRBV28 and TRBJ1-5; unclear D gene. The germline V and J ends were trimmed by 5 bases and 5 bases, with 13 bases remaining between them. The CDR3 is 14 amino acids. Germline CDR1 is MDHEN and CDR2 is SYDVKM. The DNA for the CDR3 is TGTGCCAGCAGTCCGGTGACACTGTATCAGCCCCAGCATTTT. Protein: CASSPVTLYQPQHF.

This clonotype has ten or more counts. The CDR3: CSGGISGGEQFF. CDR3 sequence (DNA): TGCAGTGGGGGAATCTCGGGAGGTGAGCAGTTCTTC. This rearrangement joins TRBV20-1 to TRBJ2-1, with TRBD2 identical over 7 bases. The CDR3 sequence is 12 residues long. The V gene's germline CDR1 is DFQATT and CDR2 SNEGSKA (reference sequence). With V trimmed by 7 bases and J by 9 bases, 9 bases remained unmatched.

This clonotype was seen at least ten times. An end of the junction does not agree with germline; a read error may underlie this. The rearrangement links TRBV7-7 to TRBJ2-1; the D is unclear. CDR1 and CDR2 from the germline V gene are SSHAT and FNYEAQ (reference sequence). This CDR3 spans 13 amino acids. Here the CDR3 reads CASSSLGSHEQFF. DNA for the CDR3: TGTGCTAGCAGCTCCCTCGGTTCCCATGAGCAGTTCTTC.

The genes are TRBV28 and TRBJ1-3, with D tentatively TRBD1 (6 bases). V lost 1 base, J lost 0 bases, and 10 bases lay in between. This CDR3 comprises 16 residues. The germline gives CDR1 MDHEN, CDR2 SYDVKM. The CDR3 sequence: CASSLSGGHSGNTIYF. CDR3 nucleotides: TGTGCCAGCAGTTTATCTGGGGGCCACTCTGGAAACACCATATATTTT.

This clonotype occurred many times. The CDR3 DNA reads TGCGCCAGCAAGGCTCAGGGGATAGCCCAGCCCCAGCATTTT. Encoded protein: CASKAQGIAQPQHF. This chain connects TRBV4-1 to TRBJ1-5; TRBD1 might be the D (6 bases). The CDR3 has 14 amino acids. The germline V gene has CDR1 MGHRA and CDR2 YSYEKL. The ends were cut back, 7 bases at V and 7 bases at J, with 17 bases in the middle.

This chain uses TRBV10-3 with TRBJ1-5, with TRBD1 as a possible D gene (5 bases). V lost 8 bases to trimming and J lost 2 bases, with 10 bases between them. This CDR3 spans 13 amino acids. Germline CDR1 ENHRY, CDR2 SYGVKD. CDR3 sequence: CAIQGQGNQPQHF. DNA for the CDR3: TGTGCCATCCAGGGTCAGGGCAATCAGCCCCAGCATTTT.

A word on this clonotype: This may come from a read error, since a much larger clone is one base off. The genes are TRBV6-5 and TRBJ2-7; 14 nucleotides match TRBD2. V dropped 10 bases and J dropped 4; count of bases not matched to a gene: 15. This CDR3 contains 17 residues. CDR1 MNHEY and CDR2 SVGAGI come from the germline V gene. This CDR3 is CANRPYSGLAGDYEQYF. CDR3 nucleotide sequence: TGTGCCAACAGACCTTACTCGGGACTAGCGGGAGATTACGAGCAGTACTTC.

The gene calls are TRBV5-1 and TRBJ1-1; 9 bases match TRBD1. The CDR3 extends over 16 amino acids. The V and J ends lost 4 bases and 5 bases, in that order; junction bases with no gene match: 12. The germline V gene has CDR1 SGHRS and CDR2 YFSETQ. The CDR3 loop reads CASSNIPGDRATEAFF. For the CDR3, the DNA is TGCGCCAGCAGCAATATACCGGGGGACAGGGCGACTGAAGCTTTCTTT.

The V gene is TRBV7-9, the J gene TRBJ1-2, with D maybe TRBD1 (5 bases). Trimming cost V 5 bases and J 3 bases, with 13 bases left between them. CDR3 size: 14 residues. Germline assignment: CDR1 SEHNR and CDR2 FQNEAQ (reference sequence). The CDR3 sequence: CASSPTGDYYGYTF. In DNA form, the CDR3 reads TGTGCCAGCAGCCCGACGGGGGATTACTATGGCTACACCTTC.

The CDR3 region is CSAIPDRAQPQHF. For the CDR3, the DNA is TGCAGTGCTATACCGGACAGGGCTCAGCCCCAGCATTTT. The chain recombines TRBV20-1 with TRBJ1-5, with 8 bases lining up with TRBD1. The CDR3 covers 13 residues. Trimming removed 4 bases from V and 6 bases from J; junction bases left unmatched: 5. Germline V gene sequence: CDR1 DFQATT, CDR2 SNEGSKA (reference sequence).

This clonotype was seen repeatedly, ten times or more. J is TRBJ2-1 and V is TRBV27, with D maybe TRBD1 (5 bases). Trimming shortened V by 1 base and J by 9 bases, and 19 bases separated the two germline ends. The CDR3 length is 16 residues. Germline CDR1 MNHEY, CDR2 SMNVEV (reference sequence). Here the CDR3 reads CASSLFLGATILEQFF. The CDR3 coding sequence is TGTGCCAGCAGTTTATTTCTTGGGGCTACGATCCTTGAGCAGTTCTTC.

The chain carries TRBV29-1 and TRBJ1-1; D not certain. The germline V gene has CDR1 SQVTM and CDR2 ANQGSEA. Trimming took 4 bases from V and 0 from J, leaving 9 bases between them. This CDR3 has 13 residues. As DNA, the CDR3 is TGCAGCGTTGGATCGTGGATGAACACTGAAGCTTTCTTT. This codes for CSVGSWMNTEAFF.